This record concerns one T cell receptor beta chain sequence. Per the study methods: Amplification of reference gene primers provided the estimated nucleated cell counts. Only in-frame clones appear in the TCRdb table, and some are missing; sequencing was by immunoSEQ multiplex PCR. D and trimming come from the DNA, and the V and J calls and clone size come from that table. The data hold hundreds of thousands of clones, with 90% to 95% observed a single time. These data come from a study of blood T cell repertoires in COVID-19. Study as a whole: Italy, Spain and the United States were the sources of the convalescent and acute COVID-19 samples. Sources were T cells, B-cell-depleted T cells, or PBMCs; the material itself was cDNA or gDNA.

The material sequenced was peripheral blood. This TCR was sampled from a woman aged 18-35 years who had recovered from COVID-19.

CDR3 amino acids: CASSQDARGFRIDGYTF. The DNA of the CDR3 is TGCGCCAGCAGCCAAGATGCACGAGGGTTCCGGATAGATGGCTACACCTTC. The gene calls are TRBV4-3 and TRBJ1-2; D remains ambiguous. V lost 0 bases to trimming and J lost 6 bases, with 20 bases between them. Germline CDR1 LGHNA, CDR2 YSLEER. The CDR3 contains 17 residues.